This T cell receptor (beta chain) was obtained from a study of blood T cell repertoires in COVID-19. Overall study context: The cDNA or gDNA used as material had been derived from T cells, B-cell-depleted T cells, or PBMCs.

Germline CDR1 and CDR2: SQVTM and ANQGSEA. CDR3 length: 14 residues. V was pared by 0 bases and J by 3 bases, with 11 bases between. This clone is a singleton in its sample. Participant-reported clinical history was the basis for cohort assignment. Original handling: Nucleated cell counts were estimated from reference gene primer amplification. TCRdb's copy holds only in-frame clones and misses some; the assay was immunoSEQ multiplex PCR. D and trimming come from the DNA, and the V and J calls and clone size come from that table. The repertoire holds 200,000 to 300,000 clones, with about 91% as singletons.

What was sequenced was PBMCs or T cells enriched from blood (not recorded which). The clonotype originates from a woman aged 40 to 50 with acute COVID-19. This chain links TRBV29-1 with TRBJ2-5, with a weak D call TRBD2 (6 bases). For the CDR3, the DNA is TGCAGCGTTGAAGAAGTGGGGGGTGAAGAGACCCAGTACTTC. Translation gives CSVEEVGGEETQYF.